The clone carrying this TCR beta chain has a single count. This sample is drawn from a study of blood T cell repertoires in COVID-19. On the study more broadly: Italy, Spain and the United States were the sources of the convalescent and acute COVID-19 samples. PBMCs, B-cell-depleted T cells, or T cells provided the cDNA or gDNA that made up the material.

This table comes from immunoSEQ multiplex PCR, and its TCRdb copy is limited to in-frame clones, with some not included. This sample has roughly 170,000 clones, with 80% to 90% found just once. The CDR3 is made up of 18 amino acids. Germline CDR1 and CDR2: SGHVS and FQNEAQ. Losses at the gene ends were 1 base for V and 4 bases for J; bases not matched to a gene: 14. The sample comprised peripheral blood. The receptor comes from a woman between 65 and 79 years old with COVID-19, enrolled during active disease. This chain connects TRBV7-8 to TRBJ2-7; 9 positions agree with TRBD2. The CDR3 protein is CASSLGKNLAGPTYEQYF. In DNA form, the CDR3 reads TGTGCCAGCAGCTTAGGGAAAAACCTAGCGGGACCCACTTACGAGCAGTACTTC.